This is a list of T cell receptor beta chains from one sample in a study of T-cell memory formation after mild COVID-19. One entry per CDR3 protein results from TCRdb running MiXCR on the 5' RACE reads. Here the sample spans fewer than 300,000 distinct CDR3 sequences, roughly 18% being singletons. Source material: PBMCs or a T cell subset sorted from them (not recorded which). These TCRs come from a man younger than 35 who had mild COVID-19 (a few samples of this study predate the infection). Cell type and time point are not known. Both conserved end residues are part of each CDR3. Fields, in order: D gene, V gene, J gene, clone size, CDR3 protein, CDR3 DNA. A D gene is named only where the DNA matches it firmly. Clone size is given for some rows only: seen once, a few or many times, or a class if the clone is expanded.

d_gene: TRBD1
v_gene: TRBV5-4
j_gene: TRBJ1-5
abundance: -
CDR3aa: CASSPGRGLGQPQHF
CDR3nt: TGTGCCAGCAGCCCCGGCAGGGGGCTAGGTCAGCCCCAGCATTTT

d_gene: -
v_gene: TRBV15
j_gene: TRBJ2-3
abundance: -
CDR3aa: CATSRDYHSTDTQYF
CDR3nt: TGTGCCACCAGCAGAGATTATCACTCCACAGATACGCAGTATTTT

d_gene: -
v_gene: TRBV6-2/TRBV6-3
j_gene: TRBJ2-7
abundance: -
CDR3aa: CASSRTRESYEQYF
CDR3nt: TGTGCCAGCAGCCGAACACGAGAGTCCTACGAGCAGTACTTC

d_gene: -
v_gene: TRBV28
j_gene: TRBJ2-2
abundance: -
CDR3aa: CASSWRGPTGELFF
CDR3nt: TGTGCCAGCAGTTGGCGGGGACCCACCGGGGAGCTGTTTTTT

d_gene: -
v_gene: TRBV9
j_gene: TRBJ2-5
abundance: -
CDR3aa: CASSEEGTVQETQYF
CDR3nt: TGTGCCAGCAGCGAGGAGGGGACAGTCCAAGAGACCCAGTACTTC

d_gene: -
v_gene: TRBV6-1
j_gene: TRBJ2-5
abundance: -
CDR3aa: CASRWTAGETQYF
CDR3nt: TGTGCCAGCAGATGGACGGCCGGGGAGACCCAGTACTTC

d_gene: TRBD1
v_gene: TRBV5-5
j_gene: TRBJ2-2
abundance: -
CDR3aa: CASSYWLTGGTGELFF
CDR3nt: TGTGCCAGCAGTTATTGGCTGACAGGGGGAACCGGGGAGCTGTTTTTT

d_gene: -
v_gene: TRBV20-1
j_gene: TRBJ1-1
abundance: many
CDR3aa: CSVPEGNTEAFF
CDR3nt: TGCAGTGTACCCGAAGGGAACACTGAAGCTTTCTTT

d_gene: -
v_gene: TRBV6-6
j_gene: TRBJ2-2
abundance: -
CDR3aa: CASDLRGDREDTGELFF
CDR3nt: TGTGCCAGCGATTTACGAGGCGACAGGGAGGACACCGGGGAGCTGTTTTTT

d_gene: -
v_gene: TRBV12-3/TRBV12-4
j_gene: TRBJ1-1
abundance: many
CDR3aa: CASSLFLGEAFF
CDR3nt: TGTGCCAGCAGTTTATTTCTCGGTGAAGCTTTCTTT

d_gene: TRBD2
v_gene: TRBV2
j_gene: TRBJ2-2
abundance: -
CDR3aa: CASQLAGAPRGELFF
CDR3nt: TGTGCCAGCCAACTAGCGGGGGCCCCTCGGGGGGAGCTGTTTTTT

d_gene: -
v_gene: TRBV7-2
j_gene: TRBJ2-2
abundance: -
CDR3aa: CASSLVSPRSTGELFF
CDR3nt: TGTGCCAGCAGCTTAGTCTCACCCCGGAGCACCGGGGAGCTGTTTTTT

d_gene: -
v_gene: TRBV10-3
j_gene: TRBJ2-5
abundance: -
CDR3aa: CAITLTAPRRETQYF
CDR3nt: TGTGCCATCACCCTGACAGCCCCCCGACGCGAGACCCAGTACTTC

d_gene: -
v_gene: TRBV7-2
j_gene: TRBJ1-1
abundance: -
CDR3aa: CASSPSGGATPEAFF
CDR3nt: TGTGCCAGCAGCCCTTCCGGAGGGGCGACCCCTGAAGCTTTCTTT

d_gene: -
v_gene: TRBV6-5
j_gene: TRBJ1-2
abundance: few
CDR3aa: CASSPGRGYGYTF
CDR3nt: TGTGCCAGCAGTCCCGGCCGGGGCTATGGCTACACCTTC

d_gene: -
v_gene: TRBV7-2
j_gene: TRBJ2-7
abundance: -
CDR3aa: CASGRDTYEQYF
CDR3nt: TGTGCCAGCGGGCGGGACACCTACGAGCAGTACTTC

d_gene: -
v_gene: TRBV25-1
j_gene: TRBJ2-1
abundance: -
CDR3aa: CASSEGGFEQFF
CDR3nt: TGTGCCAGCAGTGAAGGGGGGTTTGAGCAGTTCTTC

d_gene: -
v_gene: TRBV11-2
j_gene: TRBJ1-1
abundance: few
CDR3aa: CASSHTRGAGTEAFF
CDR3nt: TGTGCCAGCAGCCATACGAGGGGGGCGGGCACTGAAGCTTTCTTT

d_gene: TRBD1
v_gene: TRBV7-9
j_gene: TRBJ2-3
abundance: -
CDR3aa: CASQAAGGITDTQYF
CDR3nt: TGTGCCAGCCAGGCGGCAGGGGGAATTACAGATACGCAGTATTTT

d_gene: TRBD1
v_gene: TRBV20-1
j_gene: TRBJ2-7
abundance: few
CDR3aa: CSAAWDRWSHEQYF
CDR3nt: TGCAGTGCTGCCTGGGACAGATGGTCCCACGAGCAGTACTTC

d_gene: -
v_gene: TRBV10-3
j_gene: TRBJ1-3
abundance: few
CDR3aa: CAISESDTSGNTIYF
CDR3nt: TGTGCCATCAGTGAGTCGGACACCTCTGGAAACACCATATATTTT

d_gene: -
v_gene: TRBV20-1
j_gene: TRBJ2-1
abundance: few
CDR3aa: CSARVPGSYNEQFF
CDR3nt: TGCAGTGCTAGAGTCCCAGGCTCCTACAATGAGCAGTTCTTC

d_gene: -
v_gene: TRBV7-6
j_gene: TRBJ1-3
abundance: -
CDR3aa: CASSLEAASGNTIYF
CDR3nt: TGTGCCAGCAGCTTAGAGGCAGCCTCTGGAAACACCATATATTTT

d_gene: TRBD1
v_gene: TRBV29-1
j_gene: TRBJ2-5
abundance: few
CDR3aa: CSVEWTGRETQYF
CDR3nt: TGCAGCGTTGAGTGGACAGGCAGGGAGACCCAGTACTTC

d_gene: -
v_gene: TRBV10-3
j_gene: TRBJ1-5
abundance: -
CDR3aa: CAISPDGNSNQPQHF
CDR3nt: TGTGCCATCAGTCCTGACGGTAATAGCAATCAGCCCCAGCATTTT

d_gene: -
v_gene: TRBV7-2
j_gene: TRBJ2-2
abundance: many
CDR3aa: CASSNRRDTGELFF
CDR3nt: TGTGCCAGCAGCAATCGGAGGGACACCGGGGAGCTGTTTTTT

d_gene: -
v_gene: TRBV27
j_gene: TRBJ2-6
abundance: few
CDR3aa: CASSFTGANVLTF
CDR3nt: TGTGCCAGCAGTTTTACTGGGGCCAACGTCCTGACTTTC

d_gene: -
v_gene: TRBV6-5
j_gene: TRBJ1-1
abundance: -
CDR3aa: CASSYSGGLRTEAFF
CDR3nt: TGTGCCAGCAGTTACTCGGGTGGGCTGCGCACTGAAGCTTTCTTT

d_gene: -
v_gene: TRBV7-3
j_gene: TRBJ2-3
abundance: -
CDR3aa: CASSLGGRGGGADTQYF
CDR3nt: TGTGCCAGCAGCTTAGGGGGCCGAGGGGGCGGGGCAGATACGCAGTATTTT

d_gene: TRBD2
v_gene: TRBV27
j_gene: TRBJ2-1
abundance: few
CDR3aa: CASSYTAGASNEQFF
CDR3nt: TGTGCCAGCAGTTATACGGCGGGAGCTTCGAATGAGCAGTTCTTC

d_gene: TRBD2
v_gene: TRBV5-5
j_gene: TRBJ2-1
abundance: few
CDR3aa: CASSLLAGGGDEQFF
CDR3nt: TGTGCCAGCAGCTTGCTAGCGGGGGGTGGAGATGAGCAGTTCTTC

d_gene: -
v_gene: TRBV12-3/TRBV12-4
j_gene: TRBJ2-1
abundance: few
CDR3aa: CASSLNGAYNEQFF
CDR3nt: TGTGCCAGCAGTTTAAATGGGGCCTACAATGAGCAGTTCTTC

d_gene: -
v_gene: TRBV7-3
j_gene: TRBJ2-1
abundance: -
CDR3aa: CASSGLGEQFF
CDR3nt: TGTGCCAGCAGCGGGTTAGGTGAGCAGTTCTTC

d_gene: -
v_gene: TRBV9
j_gene: TRBJ2-3
abundance: -
CDR3aa: CASSWIQGDTQYF
CDR3nt: TGTGCCAGCAGCTGGATACAAGGCGATACGCAGTATTTT

d_gene: TRBD1
v_gene: TRBV12-3/TRBV12-4
j_gene: TRBJ2-3
abundance: -
CDR3aa: CASSSTGQDTQYF
CDR3nt: TGTGCCAGCAGTTCGACAGGGCAAGATACGCAGTATTTT

d_gene: TRBD1
v_gene: TRBV7-2
j_gene: TRBJ2-3
abundance: -
CDR3aa: CASSLVGRQGLDTQYF
CDR3nt: TGTGCCAGCAGCTTAGTGGGGAGACAGGGATTAGATACGCAGTATTTT

d_gene: -
v_gene: TRBV20-1
j_gene: TRBJ2-5
abundance: few
CDR3aa: CSAHYNAQTQYF
CDR3nt: TGCAGTGCGCACTATAATGCACAGACCCAGTACTTC

d_gene: -
v_gene: TRBV6-5
j_gene: TRBJ1-6
abundance: few
CDR3aa: CASSYSWQQNSPLHF
CDR3nt: TGTGCCAGCAGTTACTCTTGGCAACAAAATTCACCCCTCCACTTT

d_gene: -
v_gene: TRBV12-3/TRBV12-4
j_gene: TRBJ2-3
abundance: -
CDR3aa: CASRKRGGGTDTQYF
CDR3nt: TGTGCCAGCAGAAAAAGAGGAGGGGGCACAGATACGCAGTATTTT

d_gene: -
v_gene: TRBV29-1
j_gene: TRBJ2-2
abundance: -
CDR3aa: CSVPGGTGELFF
CDR3nt: TGCAGCGTCCCCGGAGGCACCGGGGAGCTGTTTTTT

d_gene: -
v_gene: TRBV6-2/TRBV6-3
j_gene: TRBJ1-2
abundance: few
CDR3aa: CASSYRGSIYGYTF
CDR3nt: TGTGCCAGCAGTTACCGTGGCAGCATCTATGGCTACACCTTC

d_gene: -
v_gene: TRBV9
j_gene: TRBJ2-1
abundance: -
CDR3aa: CASSPLRGSRNEQFF
CDR3nt: TGTGCCAGCAGCCCCCTCAGGGGTTCTAGGAATGAGCAGTTCTTC

d_gene: TRBD2
v_gene: TRBV5-1
j_gene: TRBJ2-5
abundance: few
CDR3aa: CASSLGLGGSEGETQYF
CDR3nt: TGCGCCAGCAGCCTGGGACTAGGGGGGTCGGAAGGAGAGACCCAGTACTTC

d_gene: TRBD1
v_gene: TRBV4-1
j_gene: TRBJ1-1
abundance: -
CDR3aa: CASSQPGTAEAFF
CDR3nt: TGCGCCAGCAGCCAACCCGGGACAGCTGAAGCTTTCTTT

d_gene: -
v_gene: TRBV6-5
j_gene: TRBJ1-5
abundance: few
CDR3aa: CASSYSSGVGQPQHF
CDR3nt: TGTGCCAGCAGTTACTCTTCGGGGGTGGGACAGCCCCAGCATTTT

d_gene: -
v_gene: TRBV28
j_gene: TRBJ1-1
abundance: few
CDR3aa: CASRSGLAEAFF
CDR3nt: TGTGCCAGCAGGTCAGGGTTAGCTGAAGCTTTCTTT

d_gene: -
v_gene: TRBV7-2
j_gene: TRBJ1-6
abundance: -
CDR3aa: CASSLAGQTNSPLHF
CDR3nt: TGTGCCAGCAGCTTAGCCGGACAGACTAATTCACCCCTCCACTTT

d_gene: -
v_gene: TRBV7-2
j_gene: TRBJ2-3
abundance: -
CDR3aa: CASSPEGITQYF
CDR3nt: TGTGCCAGCAGCCCGGAAGGGATAACGCAGTATTTT

d_gene: TRBD2
v_gene: TRBV6-5
j_gene: TRBJ2-3
abundance: -
CDR3aa: CASSLSLAGGDTQYF
CDR3nt: TGTGCCAGCAGTCTTTCACTAGCGGGGGGAGATACGCAGTATTTT

d_gene: -
v_gene: TRBV7-8
j_gene: TRBJ1-4
abundance: -
CDR3aa: CASSLRTVGPNEKLFF
CDR3nt: TGTGCCAGCAGCTTAAGGACTGTTGGTCCCAATGAAAAACTGTTTTTT

d_gene: TRBD1
v_gene: TRBV7-9
j_gene: TRBJ2-5
abundance: few
CDR3aa: CASSLFQTGAETQYF
CDR3nt: TGTGCCAGCAGCTTATTCCAAACAGGGGCGGAGACCCAGTACTTC

d_gene: TRBD1
v_gene: TRBV24-1
j_gene: TRBJ2-3
abundance: few
CDR3aa: CATSDTGQGAASDTQYF
CDR3nt: TGTGCCACCAGTGACACCGGACAGGGGGCGGCTTCAGATACGCAGTATTTT

d_gene: -
v_gene: TRBV6-2/TRBV6-3
j_gene: TRBJ2-1
abundance: -
CDR3aa: CASSDLSSRAQFF
CDR3nt: TGTGCCAGCAGCGATTTGTCTTCCAGGGCGCAGTTCTTC